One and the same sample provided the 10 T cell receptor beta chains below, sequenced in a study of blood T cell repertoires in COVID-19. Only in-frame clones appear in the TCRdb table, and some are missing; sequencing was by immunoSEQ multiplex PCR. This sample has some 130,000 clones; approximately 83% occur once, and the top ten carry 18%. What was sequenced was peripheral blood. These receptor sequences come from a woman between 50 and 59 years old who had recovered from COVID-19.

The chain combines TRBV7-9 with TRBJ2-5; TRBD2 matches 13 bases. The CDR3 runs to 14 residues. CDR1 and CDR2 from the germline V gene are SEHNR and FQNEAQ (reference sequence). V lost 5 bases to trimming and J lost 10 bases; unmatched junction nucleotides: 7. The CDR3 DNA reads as TGTGCCAGCAGCGGGACTAGCGGGACGTGGGGCCAGTACTTC. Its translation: CASSGTSGTWGQYF.

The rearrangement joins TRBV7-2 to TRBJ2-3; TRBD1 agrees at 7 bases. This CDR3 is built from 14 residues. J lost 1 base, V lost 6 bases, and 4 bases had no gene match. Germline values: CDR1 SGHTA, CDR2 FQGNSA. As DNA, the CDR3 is TGTGCCAGCAGTAGACAGGGAGGCACAGATACGCAGTATTTT. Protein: CASSRQGGTDTQYF.

As DNA, the CDR3 is TGCAGTGCCCATATCGGCGGTAAGCAGTACTTC. Its protein is CSAHIGGKQYF. V gene TRBV20-1 combines with J gene TRBJ2-7; D uncertain. CDR1 DFQATT and CDR2 SNEGSKA come from the germline V gene (reference sequence). The CDR3 spans 11 residues. Trimming took 6 bases from V and 8 from J, leaving 14 bases between them.

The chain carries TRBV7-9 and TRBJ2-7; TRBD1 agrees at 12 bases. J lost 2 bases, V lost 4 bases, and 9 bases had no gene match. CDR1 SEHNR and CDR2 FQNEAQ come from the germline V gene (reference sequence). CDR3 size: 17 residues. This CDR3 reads CASSSRAGTGGAYEQYF. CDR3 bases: TGTGCCAGCAGCTCCCGCGCCGGGACAGGGGGCGCCTACGAGCAGTACTTC.

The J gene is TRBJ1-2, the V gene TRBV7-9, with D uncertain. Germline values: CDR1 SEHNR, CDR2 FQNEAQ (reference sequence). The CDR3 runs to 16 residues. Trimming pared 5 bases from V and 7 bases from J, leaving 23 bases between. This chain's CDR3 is CASSPGAGITEFGYTF. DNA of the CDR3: TGTGCCAGCAGCCCCGGCGCTGGTATTACAGAGTTTGGCTACACCTTC.

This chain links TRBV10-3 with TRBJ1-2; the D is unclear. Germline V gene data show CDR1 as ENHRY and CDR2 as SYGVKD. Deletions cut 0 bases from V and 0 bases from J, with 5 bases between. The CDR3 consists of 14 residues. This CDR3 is CAISESGANYGYTF. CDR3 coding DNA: TGTGCCATCAGTGAGTCAGGAGCTAACTATGGCTACACCTTC.

CDR3 sequence reads: CASSGTASGNSPLHF. The CDR3 DNA is TGTGCCAGCAGCGGGACGGCCTCGGGGAATTCACCCCTCCACTTT. The chain couples TRBV9 to TRBJ1-6, with D uncertain. The CDR3 runs to 15 residues. Trimming pared 3 bases from V and 7 bases from J, leaving 14 bases between. Looked up from germline, CDR1 is SGDLS and CDR2 is YYNGEE.

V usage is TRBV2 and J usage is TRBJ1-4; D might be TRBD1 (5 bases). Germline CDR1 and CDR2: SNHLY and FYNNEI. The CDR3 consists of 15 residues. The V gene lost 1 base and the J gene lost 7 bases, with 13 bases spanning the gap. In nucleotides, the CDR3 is TGTGCCAGCAGTGAAGAGTCAGGGAAGGGTGAAAAACTGTTTTTT. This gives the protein CASSEESGKGEKLFF.

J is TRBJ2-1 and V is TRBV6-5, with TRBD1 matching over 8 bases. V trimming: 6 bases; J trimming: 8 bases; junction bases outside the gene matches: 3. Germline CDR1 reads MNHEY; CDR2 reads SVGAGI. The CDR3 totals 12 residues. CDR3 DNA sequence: TGTGCCAGCAGGGCAGGGGGCGATGAGCAGTTCTTC. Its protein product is CASRAGGDEQFF.

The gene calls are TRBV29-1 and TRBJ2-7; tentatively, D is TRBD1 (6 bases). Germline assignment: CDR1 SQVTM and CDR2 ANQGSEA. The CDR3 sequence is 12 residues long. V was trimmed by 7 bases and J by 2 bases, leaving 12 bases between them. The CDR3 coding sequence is TGCAGCGCGAAACAGGGAACCTACGAGCAGTACTTC. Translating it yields CSAKQGTYEQYF.